The source of this T cell receptor beta chain is a study of vaccination effects on CD4 cells after COVID-19. ViraFEST expansion of antigen-specific CD4+ T cells with viral peptide pools preceded sequencing. The culture ran for 10 days, and then CD4+ T cells were isolated. Vaccination of participants consisted of two doses of either the BNT162b2 or mRNA-1273 vaccine. In the vaccine recipients, nucleocapsid antibodies were negative and there was no prior SARS-CoV-2 infection. Days 3 and 7 were when half the medium was replaced with IL-2 medium. A remark on this clone: What it binds is not known.

The data were produced by immunoSEQ multiplex PCR, yet TCRdb's version contains in-frame clones alone and is incomplete. The sample has more than 35,000 clones; approximately 84% are singletons. Regarding the study as a whole: There was only 1 of 255 vaccine-induced clones in healthy vaccinees that cross-reacted with common cold coronaviruses.

The sequence derives from a human donor who received a COVID-19 vaccine. Some clones in this sample may be carry-over from other donors' samples. The sequences come from CD4+ T cells from PBMCs cultured with HCoV-NL63 spike peptides, collected after COVID-19 vaccination.

This CDR3 is CAWSGGSGEAFF. DNA for the CDR3: TGTGCCTGGAGTGGTGGTAGCGGTGAAGCTTTCTTT. The chain combines TRBV30 with TRBJ1-1; unclear D gene. Germline lookup yields CDR1 GTSNPN and CDR2 SVGIG (reference sequence). The CDR3 runs to 12 residues. V was trimmed by 1 base and J by 7 bases, leaving 10 bases between them.